What follows are 16 T cell receptor beta chains derived from one specimen sequenced in a study of T cell clones after liver transplantation. Measured with immunoSEQ multiplex PCR; TCRdb has only the in-frame clones, and not every one. The sample shows more than 95,000 clones, 82% of them seen only once. The specimen comprised CD4+ T cells from blood, sampled before liver transplant. These receptors all come from a human donor who received a liver transplant.

This chain connects TRBV5-1 to TRBJ2-1; the D gene could be TRBD1 or TRBD2 (5 bases each). Germline loops: CDR1 SGHRS, CDR2 YFSETQ. Trimming removed 6 bases from V and 4 bases from J, with 14 bases in between. The CDR3 has 14 residues. CDR3 DNA: TGCGCCAGCACTCTGGGACCGCAGTACAATGAGCAGTTCTTC. Residues: CASTLGPQYNEQFF.

The V and J genes are TRBV5-6 and TRBJ1-2; D gene ambiguous. The CDR3 has 13 residues. CDR1 SGHDT and CDR2 YYEEEE come from the germline V gene. V was pared by 3 bases and J by 7 bases, with 13 bases between. In DNA, the CDR3 is TGTGCCAGCAGCTCGCGGACCGACGGTGGCTACACCTTC. It specifies CASSSRTDGGYTF.

This clone has a single count. The J gene is TRBJ2-7, the V gene TRBV7-8; TRBD1 is a possible D gene (5 bases). This CDR3 is 15 amino acids long. The V gene's germline CDR1 is SGHVS and CDR2 FQNEAQ. The ends were cut back, 1 base at V and 0 bases at J, with 10 bases in the middle. CDR3 coding DNA: TGTGCCAGCAGCTTAGGGGGCGGTACCTCCTACGAGCAGTACTTC. The encoded protein is CASSLGGGTSYEQYF.

This chain connects TRBV4-2 to TRBJ2-1, with a possible D match to TRBD1 (5 bases). The ends were cut back, 1 base at V and 4 bases at J, with 8 bases in the middle. The length of the CDR3 is 14 residues. Per the germline V gene, CDR1 is LGHNA and CDR2 is YNFKEQ. CDR3 residues: CASSQGDSYNEQFF. As DNA, the CDR3 is TGTGCCAGCAGCCAAGGAGACAGTTACAATGAGCAGTTCTTC.

This clone was counted a few times. The V gene is TRBV12-5, the J gene TRBJ1-4; 7 bases align to TRBD1. Germline values: CDR1 LGHNT, CDR2 FRNRAP. The CDR3 length is 13 residues. J gave up 10 bases and V 5 bases, and 7 bases lay outside the gene matches. CDR3 sequence reads: CASGLGQYGKLFF. CDR3 nucleotide sequence: TGTGCTAGTGGTCTGGGACAGTATGGAAAACTGTTTTTT.

J is TRBJ1-1 and V is TRBV28; TRBD1 is a possible D gene (5 bases). From germline, CDR1 is MDHEN and CDR2 SYDVKM. V lost 8 bases to trimming and J lost 4 bases, with 8 bases between them. This CDR3 contains 11 residues. CDR3 nucleotide sequence: TGTGCCAGCGGGGCGACCACTGAAGCTTTCTTT. It translates to CASGATTEAFF.

The gene calls are TRBV28 and TRBJ2-2; D unclear. This CDR3 is 13 amino acids long. V lost 5 bases, J lost 7 bases, and 11 bases lay in between. Per germline, CDR1 MDHEN and CDR2 SYDVKM. CDR3: CASSLRVIGELFF. The CDR3 region has the DNA TGTGCCAGCAGTCTTAGGGTCATCGGGGAGCTGTTTTTT.

The chain uses TRBV11-2 and TRBJ2-6, with TRBD1 as a possible D gene (7 bases). V gave up 1 base and J gave up 6 bases, with 22 bases separating them. Per germline, CDR1 SGHAT and CDR2 FQNNGV. The CDR3 sequence is 19 residues long. In DNA form, the CDR3 reads TGTGCCAGCAGCTTAGCGGGAGTTGGGACAGACTTAATGGCCAACGTCCTGACTTTC. Protein: CASSLAGVGTDLMANVLTF.

This clone was found a few times. This chain uses TRBV18 with TRBJ1-1; D is uncertain. The germline CDR1 and CDR2 sequences are KGHSH and LQKENI. V lost 1 base to trimming and J lost 5 bases, with 8 bases between them. The CDR3 has 13 residues. DNA for the CDR3: TGTGCCAGCTCACCACAGGGTATGACTGAAGCTTTCTTT. It codes for CASSPQGMTEAFF.

V usage is TRBV6-5 and J usage is TRBJ2-5; possible D gene TRBD2, 6 bases. This CDR3 has 11 amino acids. The germline V gene encodes CDR1 MNHEY and CDR2 SVGAGI. V shed 9 bases and J shed 1 base, with 6 bases lying between them. CDR3 protein: CASSGQETQYF. In nucleotides, the CDR3 is TGTGCCAGTAGCGGCCAAGAGACCCAGTACTTC.

V usage is TRBV6-4 and J usage is TRBJ1-1, with D possibly being TRBD1 (5 bases). Between the trimmed V and J ends, which lost 9 bases and 0 bases, there was a span of 14 bases. The CDR3 contains 14 residues. Per the germline V gene, CDR1 is MRHNA and CDR2 is SNTAGT. CDR3 sequence reads: CASSPDSLNTEAFF. CDR3 coding DNA: TGTGCCAGTTCACCTGACAGTTTGAACACTGAAGCTTTCTTT.

DNA of the CDR3: TGTGCCAGCAGTTTAAGTTTCACGAATAATTCACCCCTCCACTTT. Residues: CASSLSFTNNSPLHF. The chain employs TRBV27 and TRBJ1-6; D is unresolved. V shed 2 bases and J shed 5 bases, with 10 bases lying between them. The germline gives CDR1 MNHEY, CDR2 SMNVEV (reference sequence). The CDR3 loop spans 15 amino acids.

The chain combines TRBV6-5 with TRBJ2-1; D remains ambiguous. Germline loops: CDR1 MNHEY, CDR2 SVGAGI. The V gene lost 2 bases and the J gene lost 4 bases, with 12 bases spanning the gap. This CDR3 has 15 residues. The chain's CDR3 is CASSYTPLDYNEQFF. CDR3 DNA sequence: TGTGCCAGCAGTTACACCCCGTTGGATTACAATGAGCAGTTCTTC.

This clone was counted a single time. The gene calls are TRBV19 and TRBJ1-5, with D tentatively TRBD1 (6 bases). CDR1 and CDR2 from the germline V gene are LNHDA and SQIVND (reference sequence). Trimming took off 6 bases at V and 7 bases at J, with 13 bases between the two ends. This CDR3 spans 13 amino acids. DNA for the CDR3: TGTGCCAGTAGGCTGGAAGGGGGACAGCCCCAGCATTTT. Amino acid sequence: CASRLEGGQPQHF. Together with reference TRBV19 and TRBJ1-5, the CDR3 gives the full variable domain: DGGITQSPKYLFRKEGQNVTLSCEQNLNHDAMYWYRQDPGQGLRLIYYSQIVNDFQKGDIAEGYSVSREKKESFPLTVTSAQKNPTAFYLCASRLEGGQPQHFGDGTRLSIL.

The chain joins TRBV9 to TRBJ2-1, with 7 positions matching TRBD1. With V trimmed by 3 bases and J by 5 bases, 5 bases remained unmatched. The CDR3 spans 14 residues. Germline V CDR1 and CDR2: SGDLS, YYNGEE. The chain's CDR3 is CASSALDRDNEQFF. The CDR3 DNA follows: TGTGCCAGCAGCGCGTTAGACAGGGACAATGAGCAGTTCTTC.

The count of this clone is one. The chain combines TRBV21-1 with TRBJ2-2; the tabulated D call, TRBD1, remains unverified against the DNA. TRBV21-1 is flagged as a pseudogene. The CDR3 is 14 residues long. The CDR3, as DNA: TGTGCCAGCAGCAAGACAGGGGGCCCAGGGGAGCTGTTTTTT. It codes for CASSKTGGPGELFF.